The entry below describes one TCR beta chain. Its antigen is not identified. This record belongs to a study of blood T cells in healthy people across ages. The wider study: The template switching approach captured approximately one barcoded beta molecule for every two T cells.

The germline CDR1 and CDR2 sequences are DFQATT and SNEGSKA (reference sequence). Deletions cut 2 bases from V and 1 base from J, with 12 bases between. The CDR3 sequence is 14 residues long. The second PCR ran 7 to 11 cycles with a sample-barcoded 5' primer and J-beta primers. A single record per CDR3 protein comes from TCRdb applying MiXCR to the 5' RACE reads. Found here are 890,000 or so distinct CDR3 sequences, about 62% of them singletons; the top ten hold 25% to 35%. Findings and caveats of the study: Roughly linear age-related decline in beta diversity appeared, significant by age roughly 40. Whereas aged donors had fewer naive CD4+ cells, long-lived donors had more of them and higher diversity. Expanded clonotype shifts may have been confounded, as the donors had an unknown CMV status.

J is TRBJ2-7 and V is TRBV20-1; the D gene is possibly TRBD1 (6 bases). The receptor was derived from a young man in good health. Material: blood. CDR3 residues: CSARSGDISYEQYF. The CDR3, as DNA: TGCAGTGCTAGATCCGGGGACATATCCTACGAGCAGTACTTC.